These 29 T cell receptor beta chains originate from one sample sequenced in a study of cytomegalovirus exposure and HLA in healthy donors. Primers: 60 Vbeta forward and 13 Jbeta reverse. Repertoires were generated with immunoSEQ multiplex PCR, while TCRdb's copy carries only in-frame clones and drops some. The data show fewer than 100,000 clones, with approximately 72% seen just once and around 7% held by the top ten. The sequenced sample was PBMCs. These receptors were collected from a man aged 35-49 years in good health and CMV-seropositive.

This clone came up a few times. This chain uses TRBV11-3 with TRBJ1-3; D is possibly TRBD1 (6 bases). The germline CDR1 and CDR2 sequences are SGHNT and YENEEA. Trimming removed 4 bases from V and 0 bases from J, with 10 bases in between. CDR3 size: 15 residues. CDR3 DNA: TGTGCCAGCAGCTCTCACAGGGACTCTGGAAACACCATATATTTT. Its translation: CASSSHRDSGNTIYF.

This chain connects TRBV28 to TRBJ1-1; D is unresolved. V lost 3 bases to trimming and J lost 5 bases, with 16 bases between them. The V gene's germline CDR1 is MDHEN and CDR2 SYDVKM. This CDR3 comprises 15 residues. The CDR3 is CASSLFGSGRTEAFF. The CDR3 nucleotides are TGTGCCAGCAGTTTGTTCGGGTCGGGTCGGACTGAAGCTTTCTTT.

The CDR3 is CASQAGRTEAFF. For the CDR3, the DNA is TGTGCCAGCCAGGCAGGGCGCACTGAAGCTTTCTTT. The V gene is TRBV6-1, the J gene TRBJ1-1; weak D call: TRBD1 (5 bases). The CDR3 is made up of 12 amino acids. V lost 8 bases and J 4 bases, leaving 11 bases between the germline ends. CDR1 and CDR2 (germline): MNHNS, SASEGT.

The chain couples TRBV4-2 to TRBJ2-1; 11 bases are a match to TRBD2. The V and J ends lost 4 bases and 3 bases, in that order; junction bases with no gene match: 2. CDR1 is LGHNA and CDR2 is YNFKEQ in the germline V gene. This CDR3 has 15 residues. DNA of the CDR3: TGTGCCAGCAGCCCCCTAGCGGGGGGCTACAATGAGCAGTTCTTC. This encodes CASSPLAGGYNEQFF.

The sample holds one count of this clone. The chain employs TRBV5-1 and TRBJ1-2; unclear D gene. Germline loops: CDR1 SGHRS, CDR2 YFSETQ. The CDR3 has 15 amino acids. The V gene lost 1 base and the J gene lost 6 bases, with 16 bases spanning the gap. The CDR3 bases are TGCGCCAGCAGCTTGTCGTTCGGGGAGAAGAATGGCTACACCTTC. Translation gives CASSLSFGEKNGYTF. Full variable domain (outside the CDR3, taken from reference TRBV5-1 and TRBJ1-2): KAGVTQTPRYLIKTRGQQVTLSCSPISGHRSVSWYQQTPGQGLQFLFEYFSETQRNKGNFPGRFSGRQFSNSRSEMNVSTLELGDSALYLCASSLSFGEKNGYTFGSGTRLTVV.

V is TRBV16 and J is TRBJ1-2; 7 bases align to TRBD1. This CDR3 has 14 amino acids. CDR1 and CDR2 (germline): KGHSY, FQNENV. V lost 7 bases and J lost 2; bases outside the gene matches: 7. The CDR3 sequence is CASKGAVLNYGYTF. The CDR3 DNA follows: TGTGCCAGCAAGGGGGCAGTTCTAAACTATGGCTACACCTTC. Full variable domain (missing parts from reference TRBV16 and TRBJ1-2): GEEVAQTPKHLVRGEGQKAKLYCAPIKGHSYVFWYQQVLKNEFKFLISFQNENVFDETGMPKERFSAKCLPNSPCSLEIQATKLEDSAVYFCASKGAVLNYGYTFGSGTRLTVV.

The rearrangement links TRBV9 to TRBJ2-3; TRBD2 agrees at 7 bases. Germline V gene data show CDR1 as SGDLS and CDR2 as YYNGEE. This CDR3 region has 16 residues. V trimming: 4 bases; J trimming: 1 base; junction bases outside the gene matches: 9. The CDR3 protein is CASSSEGREGTDTQYF. In DNA form, the CDR3 reads TGTGCCAGCAGCTCGGAGGGGAGGGAGGGCACAGATACGCAGTATTTT.

The gene calls are TRBV11-2 and TRBJ1-2; tentative D call: TRBD1 (6 bases). The V end was cut by 4 bases, the J end by 5 bases, with 17 bases between. There are 15 residues in the CDR3. The germline CDR1 and CDR2 sequences are SGHAT and FQNNGV. CDR3 region: CASSSPLRGGYGYTF. The CDR3, as DNA: TGTGCCAGCAGCTCCCCACTCAGGGGTGGGTATGGCTACACCTTC.

The table lists this clone with a count of one. The chain couples TRBV18 to TRBJ2-5; D not resolved. The CDR3 totals 11 residues. V lost 5 bases and J 2 bases, leaving 3 bases between the germline ends. The germline gives CDR1 KGHSH, CDR2 LQKENI. The CDR3: CASSTQETQYF. Written as DNA, the CDR3 is TGTGCCAGCTCAACTCAAGAGACCCAGTACTTC. Using reference TRBV18 and TRBJ2-5 for the parts outside the CDR3, the full variable domain is NAGVMQNPRHLVRRRGQEARLRCSPMKGHSHVYWYRQLPEEGLKFMVYLQKENIIDESGMPKERFSAEFPKEGPSILRIQQVVRGDSAAYFCASSTQETQYFGPGTRLLVL.

The V gene is TRBV2, the J gene TRBJ2-1, with 7 bases lining up with TRBD2. With 6 bases clipped from V and 5 bases from J, the junction kept 7 bases outside the gene matches. This CDR3 region has 14 residues. CDR1 and CDR2 (germline): SNHLY, FYNNEI. The CDR3 sequence is CASRSSGLNNEQFF. In nucleotides, the CDR3 is TGTGCCAGCAGATCCTCGGGACTAAACAATGAGCAGTTCTTC.

This clone appeared once. V and J are TRBV9 and TRBJ1-3; 7 bases align to TRBD1. CDR3 length equals 16 residues. Per germline, CDR1 SGDLS and CDR2 YYNGEE. With V trimmed by 0 bases and J by 4 bases, 7 bases remained unmatched. CDR3 amino acids: CASSVESRGNGNTIYF. The CDR3 DNA sequence: TGTGCCAGCAGCGTAGAAAGCAGGGGGAACGGAAACACCATATATTTT.

V and J are TRBV6-1 and TRBJ2-1; TRBD2 aligns across 9 bases. V gave up 8 bases and J gave up 7 bases; unmatched junction bases: 6. Germline CDR1 MNHNS, CDR2 SASEGT. The CDR3 contains 13 residues. The CDR3 DNA follows: TGTGCCAGCGAGCGGGGGGCGCGGAATGAGCAGTTCTTC. Protein: CASERGARNEQFF.

By sample share, this clone is medium-sized (0.01 to 0.1%). The rearrangement links TRBV28 to TRBJ2-7; TRBD2 might be the D (7 bases). V was cut by 2 bases and J by 1 base, with 9 bases left in between. The CDR3 has 14 amino acids. Germline V CDR1 and CDR2: MDHEN, SYDVKM. CDR3 bases: TGTGCCAGCAGTTTAAGGGGGGGTTCCTACGAGCAGTACTTC. The encoded protein is CASSLRGGSYEQYF.

V and J are TRBV27 and TRBJ2-5; 8 bases are a match to TRBD2. This CDR3 spans 14 amino acids. The V segment lost 3 bases and the J segment 5 bases; nucleotides outside the gene matches: 5. CDR1 is MNHEY and CDR2 is SMNVEV in the germline V gene (reference sequence). In DNA form, the CDR3 reads TGTGCCAGCAGTTTCCGGGAGGGTTGGGAGACCCAGTACTTC. It translates to CASSFREGWETQYF.

This clone has more than one count but fewer than ten. The chain recombines TRBV9 with TRBJ2-7; possibly TRBD1 for D (6 bases). The V gene lost 0 bases and the J gene lost 0 bases, with 10 bases spanning the gap. CDR1 and CDR2 from the germline V gene are SGDLS and YYNGEE. This CDR3 is built from 15 residues. DNA for the CDR3: TGTGCCAGCAGCGTAGCAGGGGCCTACTCCTACGAGCAGTACTTC. Translated, it gives CASSVAGAYSYEQYF.

The chain carries TRBV7-2 and TRBJ1-2; 7 bases are a match to TRBD1. The length of the CDR3 is 14 residues. Per the germline V gene, CDR1 is SGHTA and CDR2 is FQGNSA. V trimming: 7 bases; J trimming: 2 bases; junction bases outside the gene matches: 7. The CDR3 spells CASTEDRRNYGYTF. CDR3 in DNA: TGTGCCAGCACCGAGGACAGGAGGAACTATGGCTACACCTTC.

V usage is TRBV9 and J usage is TRBJ1-3; D is perhaps TRBD1 (6 bases). The germline V gene encodes CDR1 SGDLS and CDR2 YYNGEE. The CDR3 runs to 16 residues. Deletions cut 3 bases from V and 3 bases from J, with 16 bases between. The CDR3 DNA reads TGTGCCAGCAGCGCCACCACAGGGCTGAGTGGAAACACCATATATTTT. It translates to CASSATTGLSGNTIYF.

This chain joins TRBV4-1 and TRBJ2-7, with 10 nucleotides matching TRBD2. Germline trimming cut 0 bases from V and 6 bases from J; bases unmatched to any gene: 5. Per the germline V gene, CDR1 is MGHRA and CDR2 is YSYEKL. The CDR3 spans 15 residues. The CDR3 nucleotides are TGCGCCAGCAGCCAAGAGCAAGCGGGGGGGCTCGAGCAGTACTTC. Amino acid sequence: CASSQEQAGGLEQYF.

The chain carries TRBV6-6 and TRBJ1-2, with D perhaps matching TRBD1 (6 bases). V lost 2 bases, J lost 3 bases, and 16 bases lay in between. Per the germline V gene, CDR1 is MNHNY and CDR2 is SVGAGI (reference sequence). CDR3 size: 16 residues. CDR3 sequence: CASSYGTGRRDYGYTF. CDR3 DNA: TGTGCCAGCAGTTACGGTACAGGGCGGCGGGACTATGGCTACACCTTC.

V gene TRBV6-1 combines with J gene TRBJ2-7; TRBD1 might be the D (6 bases). The CDR3 loop spans 14 amino acids. Germline V CDR1 and CDR2: MNHNS, SASEGT. V was clipped by 8 bases and J by 0 bases, with 14 bases between them. Here the CDR3 DNA reads TGTGCCAGCCGTCGGGACACCACCTCCTACGAGCAGTACTTC. Residues: CASRRDTTSYEQYF.

The V gene is TRBV18, the J gene TRBJ1-1, with 7 nucleotides matching TRBD1. The CDR3 contains 13 residues. J lost 7 bases, V lost 6 bases, and 8 bases had no gene match. Per the germline V gene, CDR1 is KGHSH and CDR2 is LQKENI. The CDR3 coding sequence is TGTGCCAGCTCCCAGGGGGACATCAATGAAGCTTTCTTT. Translation gives CASSQGDINEAFF. Supplemented by reference TRBV18 and TRBJ1-1, the full variable domain reads NAGVMQNPRHLVRRRGQEARLRCSPMKGHSHVYWYRQLPEEGLKFMVYLQKENIIDESGMPKERFSAEFPKEGPSILRIQQVVRGDSAAYFCASSQGDINEAFFGQGTRLTVV.

J is TRBJ2-7 and V is TRBV28; D is possibly TRBD1 (6 bases). The V gene lost 10 bases and the J gene lost 3 bases, with 19 bases spanning the gap. CDR1 and CDR2 (germline): MDHEN, SYDVKM. CDR3 length: 14 amino acids. In nucleotides, the CDR3 is TGTGCCACCATCCGTTTGTCAGGGGACTACGAGCAGTACTTC. Translation: CATIRLSGDYEQYF.

The chain links TRBV5-1 to TRBJ2-7; TRBD1 agrees at 7 bases. CDR1 is SGHRS and CDR2 is YFSETQ in the germline V gene. This CDR3 is 15 amino acids long. The V and J ends lost 4 bases and 1 base, in that order; junction bases with no gene match: 8. CDR3 loop: CASSQSPGQSYEQYF. The CDR3, as DNA: TGCGCCAGCAGCCAAAGCCCGGGACAGTCCTACGAGCAGTACTTC.

The rearrangement links TRBV5-4 to TRBJ2-1, with TRBD2 identical over 8 bases. Germline CDR1 and CDR2: SGHNT and YYREEE (reference sequence). The CDR3 runs to 13 residues. The V segment lost 1 base and the J segment 6 bases; nucleotides outside the gene matches: 0. CDR3 residues: CASSLTSGNEQFF. The CDR3 region has the DNA TGTGCCAGCAGCTTGACTAGCGGCAATGAGCAGTTCTTC. The whole variable domain, remainder taken from reference TRBV5-4 and TRBJ2-1, is ETGVTQSPTHLIKTRGQQVTLRCSSQSGHNTVSWYQQALGQGPQFIFQYYREEENGRGNFPPRFSGLQFPNYSSELNVNALELDDSALYLCASSLTSGNEQFFGPGTRLTVL.

V usage is TRBV7-2 and J usage is TRBJ1-3, with D possibly TRBD1 on 6 matching bases. The CDR3 has 16 amino acids. Germline CDR1 is SGHTA and CDR2 is FQGNSA. V was pared by 1 base and J by 3 bases, with 13 bases between. CDR3 protein: CASSLVVTGFGNTIYF. CDR3 sequence (DNA): TGTGCCAGCAGCTTAGTAGTTACAGGGTTTGGAAACACCATATATTTT.

This chain joins TRBV19 and TRBJ2-5, with D perhaps TRBD1 (5 bases). The better agreement between TRBJ2-7 and the DNA end casts doubt on the J call. The germline V gene encodes CDR1 LNHDA and CDR2 SQIVND (reference sequence). CDR3 size: 12 residues. CDR3 residues: CASSIDGAEQYF. CDR3 in DNA: TGTGCCAGTAGTATAGATGGGGCCGAGCAGTACTTC.

The V call is TRBV5-1, the J call TRBJ2-7; possibly TRBD1 for D (6 bases). This CDR3 spans 14 amino acids. Trimming took 3 bases from V and 0 from J, leaving 10 bases between them. Germline V gene sequence: CDR1 SGHRS, CDR2 YFSETQ. The CDR3 sequence: CASSSRGDSYEQYF. The CDR3 DNA sequence: TGCGCCAGCAGCTCCAGGGGAGACTCCTACGAGCAGTACTTC.

This clone has just a few counts. At one end, the junction sequence differs from germline, possibly due to a read error. This chain connects TRBV7-9 to TRBJ2-3; 7 bases line up with TRBD2. The CDR3 loop spans 17 amino acids. CDR1 and CDR2 (germline): SEHNR, FQNEAQ (reference sequence). This chain's CDR3 is CSSSLAMAGGDADTQYF. The CDR3 bases are TGTTCCAGCAGCTTAGCGATGGCTGGGGGGGATGCGGATACGCAGTATTTT. Filled out from reference TRBV7-9 and TRBJ2-3, the complete variable domain reads DTGVSQNPRHKITKRGQNVTFRCDPISEHNRLYWYRQTLGQGPEFLTYFQNEAQLEKSRLLSDRFSAERPKGSFSTLEIQRTEQGDSAMYLCSSSLAMAGGDADTQYFGPGTRLTVL.

The CDR3, as DNA: TGTGCCAATCCGACCCTAGCGGAGCAGTTCTTC. The encoded protein is CANPTLAEQFF. The chain employs TRBV11-3 and TRBJ2-1; perhaps TRBD2 as D (6 bases). CDR3 size: 11 residues. The germline CDR1 and CDR2 sequences are SGHNT and YENEEA. V was pared by 10 bases and J by 10 bases, with 14 bases between.